Shown below are 22 T cell receptor beta chains from a single sample sequenced in a study of shared clonotypes between healthy human individuals. TCRdb's table, derived via immunoSEQ multiplex PCR, lists solely in-frame clones and lacks some. The sample includes over 400,000 clones, about 96% of them seen just once. Sample: naive CD4+ T cells sorted from blood. Subset in this sample: CD45RA+ positively selected. These receptors were obtained from a woman aged 30 to 39 in good health.

This clone was seen only once. V gene TRBV5-1 combines with J gene TRBJ2-7; D ambiguous. Germline CDR1 and CDR2: SGHRS and YFSETQ. CDR3 length: 14 amino acids. The V end lost 1 base, the J end lost 3 bases, and 11 bases lay between the germline ends. CDR3 bases: TGCGCCAGCAGCTTGTTTTCAGAAAACTACGAGCAGTACTTC. This sequence encodes CASSLFSENYEQYF.

The rearrangement uses TRBV30 and TRBJ2-3; D gene unclear. Trimming removed 2 bases at V and 3 bases at J, with 15 bases between. The CDR3 loop spans 15 amino acids. Germline CDR1 reads GTSNPN; CDR2 reads SVGIG (reference sequence). Written as DNA, the CDR3 is TGTGCCTGGAGTCCCTTCTCGGGTAGGACAGATACGCAGTATTTT. It encodes CAWSPFSGRTDTQYF. Complete variable domain (other parts from reference TRBV30 and TRBJ2-3): SQTIHQWPATLVQPVGSPLSLECTVEGTSNPNLYWYRQAAGRGLQLLFYSVGIGQISSEVPQNLSASRPQDRQFILSSKKLLLSDSGFYLCAWSPFSGRTDTQYFGPGTRLTVL.

The chain uses TRBV5-6 and TRBJ2-7; 13 bases are shared with TRBD2. This CDR3 has 15 residues. The V gene's germline CDR1 is SGHDT and CDR2 YYEEEE. Trimming cost V 2 bases and J 6 bases; bases outside gene matches: 5. The CDR3 DNA reads TGTGCCAGCAGCTTCAGGACTAGCGGGAGACGCGAGCAGTACTTC. This sequence encodes CASSFRTSGRREQYF.

The V call is TRBV7-2, the J call TRBJ2-6; the D gene could be TRBD1 or TRBD2 (5 bases each). This CDR3 is built from 15 residues. Germline V gene data show CDR1 as SGHTA and CDR2 as FQGNSA. V gave up 1 base and J gave up 10 bases, with 14 bases separating them. The CDR3 nucleotides are TGTGCCAGCAGCTTAGAAGGGACGTTCGGGAACGTCCTGACTTTC. Protein: CASSLEGTFGNVLTF.

For this clone: One end of the junction varies from germline; a read error may be responsible. The rearrangement joins TRBV7-7 to TRBJ2-2; the D is unclear. CDR3 length equals 17 residues. Germline CDR1 and CDR2: SSHAT and FNYEAQ (reference sequence). The CDR3 DNA reads TGTGCCAGCACCTTAGAACCGACGTGCCGGGTCACCGGGGAGCTGTTTTTT. As protein: CASTLEPTCRVTGELFF. Drawing the rest from reference TRBV7-7 and TRBJ2-2, the complete variable domain is GAGVSQSPRYKVTKRGQDVTLRCDPISSHATLYWYQQALGQGPEFLTYFNYEAQPDKSGLPSDRFSAERPEGSISTLTIQRTEQRDSAMYRCASTLEPTCRVTGELFFGEGSRLTVL.

The chain uses TRBV28 and TRBJ2-7; no clear D gene. V was clipped by 5 bases and J by 8 bases, with 7 bases between them. CDR1 and CDR2 (germline): MDHEN, SYDVKM. The CDR3 spans 10 residues. The CDR3 nucleotides read TGTGCCAGCAGTAATTCCAAGCAGTACTTC. Amino acids: CASSNSKQYF.

This chain uses TRBV28 with TRBJ1-2, with D perhaps TRBD1 (6 bases). The CDR3 totals 14 residues. The germline CDR1 and CDR2 sequences are MDHEN and SYDVKM. Deletions cut 0 bases from V and 7 bases from J, with 12 bases between. This CDR3 reads CASSLWKQGRGYTF. The CDR3 DNA reads as TGTGCCAGCAGTTTATGGAAACAGGGTCGTGGCTACACCTTC.

The chain employs TRBV29-1 and TRBJ2-6; D is unclear. CDR3 length: 15 residues. CDR1 is SQVTM, CDR2 ANQGSEA, per germline. V lost 5 bases and J lost 0, with 11 bases in between. CDR3 coding DNA: TGCAGCGTTAGCTGGCACCACTCTGGGGCCAACGTCCTGACTTTC. It yields the protein CSVSWHHSGANVLTF.

This chain joins TRBV9 and TRBJ2-3, with D unresolved. Trimming removed 0 bases from V and 4 bases from J, with 12 bases in between. This CDR3 comprises 15 residues. Germline CDR1 SGDLS, CDR2 YYNGEE. The CDR3 region has the DNA TGTGCCAGCAGCGTAGCTAGTAGCCTCCCAGATACGCAGTATTTT. Translation: CASSVASSLPDTQYF.

This rearrangement joins TRBV5-1 to TRBJ1-1, with 8 bases lining up with TRBD1. The length of the CDR3 is 17 residues. V lost 0 bases, J lost 1 base, and 8 bases stayed unmatched. Germline assignment: CDR1 SGHRS and CDR2 YFSETQ. CDR3 nucleotides: TGCGCCAGCAGCTTGGCTCGGGACAGGAGAAAGAACACTGAAGCTTTCTTT. This translates into CASSLARDRRKNTEAFF. The entire variable domain, with the rest obtained from reference TRBV5-1 and TRBJ1-1, is as follows: KAGVTQTPRYLIKTRGQQVTLSCSPISGHRSVSWYQQTPGQGLQFLFEYFSETQRNKGNFPGRFSGRQFSNSRSEMNVSTLELGDSALYLCASSLARDRRKNTEAFFGQGTRLTVV.

V and J are TRBV18 and TRBJ1-1, with 9 bases identical to TRBD1. The CDR3 is 14 amino acids. Per the germline V gene, CDR1 is KGHSH and CDR2 is LQKENI. V shed 4 bases and J 10 bases; nucleotides not matched to a gene: 10. The CDR3 nucleotides are TGTGCCAGCTCACAACCCGGGACAGGGAGTCGAGCTTTCTTT. It encodes CASSQPGTGSRAFF.

The chain carries TRBV27 and TRBJ1-1; 8 bases are a match to TRBD1. This CDR3 region has 17 residues. Trimming removed 1 base from V and 5 bases from J; junction bases left unmatched: 12. Looked up from germline, CDR1 is MNHEY and CDR2 is SMNVEV (reference sequence). Here the CDR3 DNA reads TGTGCCAGCAGTTTATTGGACCCCGGCAGGGGGCATACTGAAGCTTTCTTT. This gives the protein CASSLLDPGRGHTEAFF.

This clone appeared once. The gene calls are TRBV11-2 and TRBJ2-3; 9 nucleotides match TRBD2. The CDR3 spans 16 residues. V lost 2 bases to trimming and J lost 2 bases; unmatched junction nucleotides: 5. Germline V gene sequence: CDR1 SGHAT, CDR2 FQNNGV. The CDR3 here is CASSLSPSGNTDTQYF. For the CDR3, the DNA is TGTGCCAGCAGCTTATCTCCTAGCGGGAACACAGATACGCAGTATTTT.

This chain uses TRBV6-1 with TRBJ2-5; 8 bases are shared with TRBD1. The germline gives CDR1 MNHNS, CDR2 SASEGT. The CDR3 has 14 residues. Trimming at V came to 8 bases and at J to 4 bases, leaving 9 bases not matched to a gene. CDR3 region: CASQDRGWGETQYF. Here the CDR3 DNA reads TGTGCCAGCCAAGACAGGGGCTGGGGAGAGACCCAGTACTTC.

The V gene is TRBV5-1, the J gene TRBJ2-7, with 8 bases that match TRBD1. The CDR3 runs to 14 residues. Germline trimming cut 1 base from V and 2 bases from J; bases unmatched to any gene: 2. Germline-derived CDR1 and CDR2 are SGHRS and YFSETQ. As DNA, the CDR3 is TGCGCCAGCAGCTTGCTGACAGGGGCCTACGAGCAGTACTTC. Translating it yields CASSLLTGAYEQYF.

The CDR3 protein is CASTGQGARSGKNIQYF. CDR3 coding DNA: TGTGCCAGCACGGGACAGGGGGCGAGGTCGGGCAAAAACATTCAGTACTTC. The chain joins TRBV2 to TRBJ2-4; 12 nucleotides match TRBD1. The CDR3 spans 17 residues. V shed 7 bases, J shed 3 bases, and the junction held 10 bases outside the gene matches. Germline V gene data show CDR1 as SNHLY and CDR2 as FYNNEI.

The chain links TRBV28 to TRBJ1-1, with TRBD1 as a possible D gene (5 bases). This CDR3 has 15 residues. Germline assignment: CDR1 MDHEN and CDR2 SYDVKM. The V end was cut by 4 bases, the J end by 2 bases, with 14 bases between. CDR3 sequence (DNA): TGTGCCAGCAGTTCGTCGGGGGAAGACAACACTGAAGCTTTCTTT. Encoded protein: CASSSSGEDNTEAFF.

This clone came up once. The V gene is TRBV23-1, the J gene TRBJ2-3, with D uncertain. TRBV23-1 qualifies as an ORF whose function is uncertain. The V end was cut by 9 bases, the J end by 2 bases, with 9 bases between. The CDR3 runs 12 residues. This CDR3 is CARSTTTDTQYF. The CDR3 DNA is TGCGCCAGGAGTACGACCACAGATACGCAGTATTTT.

The V call is TRBV19, the J call TRBJ2-1, with 9 bases that match TRBD2. Germline CDR1 is LNHDA and CDR2 is SQIVND (reference sequence). The CDR3 has 16 residues. Unmatched junction bases numbered 16, after V lost 1 base and J lost 15 bases. The CDR3 is CASSIGPQAGGFFRFF. DNA for the CDR3: TGTGCCAGTAGTATAGGCCCCCAAGCGGGAGGCTTCTTTCGGTTCTTC.

This chain uses TRBV5-8 with TRBJ2-1; 12 bases align to TRBD2. Germline CDR1 and CDR2: SGHTS and YDEGEE. CDR3 length equals 16 residues. The V and J ends lost 2 bases and 8 bases, in that order; junction bases with no gene match: 8. The CDR3 DNA follows: TGTGCCAGCAGCTTCGGGCTGACTAGCGGGAGAGATGAGCAGTTCTTC. Protein product: CASSFGLTSGRDEQFF.

J is TRBJ1-3 and V is TRBV5-1, with a possible D match to TRBD1 (6 bases). The CDR3 is 15 amino acids. V gave up 6 bases and J gave up 0 bases, with 13 bases separating them. Germline V CDR1 and CDR2: SGHRS, YFSETQ. The CDR3 bases are TGCGCCAGCACCTACCAGGGGATCTCTGGAAACACCATATATTTT. Residues: CASTYQGISGNTIYF.

The chain joins TRBV9 to TRBJ2-2, with 10 bases lining up with TRBD1. Germline trimming cut 4 bases from V and 4 bases from J; bases unmatched to any gene: 7. The CDR3 is made up of 16 amino acids. The germline gives CDR1 SGDLS, CDR2 YYNGEE. The CDR3 here is CASSTGQGDGTGELFF. CDR3 sequence (DNA): TGTGCCAGCAGCACAGGACAGGGGGATGGCACCGGGGAGCTGTTTTTT.